These T cell receptor beta chains were read from a single sample in a study of OX40 agonist ivuxolimab in advanced cancers. Data came from immunoSEQ multiplex PCR; TCRdb stores just in-frame clones and leaves some out. The sample consists of under 95,000 clones, roughly nine tenths of them appearing once. The specimen was CD4+ or CD8+ T cells sorted from blood, collected in a trial of the OX40 agonist ivuxolimab. The receptor set was obtained from an adult with an advanced solid tumor such as melanoma, head and neck, liver or kidney cancer. The CDR3 runs from the conserved cysteine through the conserved F or W. Fields, in order: clone size, J gene, CDR3 length, D gene, V gene, CDR3 protein, CDR3 DNA. The D gene is left open where the match is weak. Size tells how often a clone was seen (once, few, many) or the class of an expanded clone, and some rows leave it out.

>NA|TRBJ2-3|17|TRBD1|TRBV10-2
CASRGGTAIVSPDTQYF
TGCGCCAGCAGAGGGGGCACCGCTATCGTCTCCCCAGATACGCAGTATTTT
>NA|TRBJ2-1|16|NA|TRBV7-3
CASSLGTLVTYNEQFF
TGTGCCAGCAGCTTAGGGACACTTGTAACCTACAATGAGCAGTTCTTC
>once|TRBJ1-5|14|NA|TRBV6-5
CASSYSPRTQPQHF
TGTGCCAGCAGTTACTCTCCTAGGACACAGCCCCAGCATTTT
>NA|TRBJ1-5|13|NA|TRBV10-1
CASSQDRNQPQHF
TGCGCCAGCAGTCAGGACAGAAATCAGCCCCAGCATTTT
>NA|TRBJ1-4|11|NA|TRBV10-2
CASRDNEKLFF
TGCGCCAGCAGGGATAATGAAAAACTGTTTTTT
>NA|TRBJ2-7|14|NA|TRBV27
CASSFLRGTYEQYF
TGTGCCAGCAGTTTCCTTCGGGGAACCTACGAGCAGTACTTC
>NA|TRBJ2-1|13|NA|TRBV6-5
CASSYPLPMSLFF
TGTGCCAGCAGTTACCCCCTTCCGATGTCGTTGTTCTTC
>NA|TRBJ2-7|15|TRBD2|TRBV10-3
CAISEGLAGGDEQYF
TGTGCCATCAGTGAGGGGTTAGCGGGAGGGGACGAGCAGTACTTC
>NA|TRBJ2-7|15|TRBD1|TRBV25-1
CASSSAGQGDYEQYF
TGTGCCAGCAGTTCCGCGGGACAGGGAGACTACGAGCAGTACTTC
>NA|TRBJ2-7|15|TRBD2|TRBV27
CASSLGLAGGYEQYF
TGTGCCAGCAGTTTAGGGCTAGCGGGGGGCTACGAGCAGTACTTC
>NA|TRBJ2-3|13|NA|TRBV27
CASWNGWVNTQYF
TGTGCCAGCTGGAACGGGTGGGTTAATACGCAGTATTTT
>once|TRBJ1-6|14|NA|TRBV15
CATSRGGDNSPLHF
TGTGCCACCAGCAGAGGAGGGGACAATTCACCCCTCCACTTT
>NA|TRBJ1-4|13|NA|TRBV14
CASSQDLGEKLFF
TGTGCCAGCAGCCAAGATCTAGGGGAAAAACTGTTTTTT
>NA|TRBJ1-1|16|NA|TRBV4-2
CASSQDQGRVAGEAFF
TGTGCCAGCAGCCAAGATCAGGGGCGTGTGGCGGGTGAAGCTTTCTTT
>NA|TRBJ2-3|14|NA|TRBV4-1
CASSQGPRTDTQYF
TGCGCCAGCAGCCAAGGTCCCCGCACAGATACGCAGTATTTT
>NA|TRBJ1-2|12|TRBD1|TRBV7-2
CASTFQGAGYTF
TGTGCCAGCACATTCCAGGGGGCTGGCTACACCTTC
>NA|TRBJ2-2|13|NA|TRBV11-2
CASRGSGTGELFF
TGTGCCAGCAGGGGTAGCGGTACCGGGGAGCTGTTTTTT
>NA|TRBJ1-2|14|NA|TRBV5-6
CASSLVRAAGGYTF
TGTGCCAGCAGCTTGGTAAGGGCCGCGGGTGGCTACACCTTC
>NA|TRBJ1-4|13|NA|TRBV10-3
CAISEGYNEKLFF
TGTGCCATCAGTGAAGGGTATAATGAAAAACTGTTTTTT
>NA|TRBJ1-3|15|NA|TRBV6-6
CASSYSPGERDTIYF
TGTGCCAGCAGTTACTCGCCGGGAGAGCGAGACACCATATATTTT
>NA|TRBJ1-6|14|NA|TRBV5-8
CASSLSYLGSPLHF
TGTGCCAGCAGCTTGTCATACCTCGGGTCACCCCTCCACTTT
>NA|TRBJ2-7|14|NA|TRBV5-1
CASRAGANSYEQYF
TGCGCCAGCAGAGCCGGGGCCAACTCCTACGAGCAGTACTTC
>NA|TRBJ2-1|15|TRBD1|TRBV19
CASTRPGQGNNEQFF
TGTGCCAGTACTAGACCGGGACAGGGGAACAATGAGCAGTTCTTC
>NA|TRBJ2-1|16|NA|TRBV7-2
CASSFTSGGGYNEQFF
TGTGCCAGCAGCTTCACTTCGGGGGGCGGGTACAATGAGCAGTTCTTC
>NA|TRBJ2-6|14|NA|TRBV4-1
CASSQASGANVLTF
TGCGCCAGCAGCCAGGCATCTGGGGCCAACGTCCTGACTTTC
>NA|TRBJ2-1|15|NA|TRBV5-1
CASSFGRGTDNEQFF
TGCGCCAGCAGCTTTGGTCGCGGTACAGACAATGAGCAGTTCTTC
>NA|TRBJ2-7|13|NA|TRBV11-3
CASSLEASYEQYF
TGTGCCAGCAGCTTAGAGGCCAGCTACGAGCAGTACTTC
>NA|TRBJ1-1|16|TRBD1|TRBV19
CASSSPGQVVNTEAFF
TGTGCCAGTAGTTCCCCCGGACAGGTGGTGAACACTGAAGCTTTCTTT
>NA|TRBJ1-1|14|NA|TRBV7-9
CASSLGGSSTEAFF
TGTGCCAGCAGCTTAGGAGGTTCGAGCACTGAAGCTTTCTTT
>NA|TRBJ2-7|12|NA|TRBV29-1
CSVAPQGYEQYF
TGCAGCGTCGCCCCCCAGGGTTACGAGCAGTACTTC
>NA|TRBJ1-1|15|TRBD1|TRBV7-3
CASSLTGTGATEAFF
TGTGCCAGCAGCTTAACCGGGACAGGGGCCACTGAAGCTTTCTTT
>once|TRBJ1-6|15|NA|TRBV11-2
CASSLSRGSSSPLHF
TGTGCCAGCAGCTTAAGCAGGGGCTCCTCTTCACCCCTCCACTTT
>NA|TRBJ2-4|14|NA|TRBV6-1
CASRNPGSRGIQYF
TGTGCCAGCAGAAACCCCGGGTCCAGGGGCATTCAGTACTTC
>NA|TRBJ1-2|13|NA|TRBV25-1
CASSETVNYGYTF
TGTGCCAGCAGTGAGACAGTTAACTATGGCTACACCTTC
>NA|TRBJ2-5|14|TRBD2|TRBV11-2
CASSLEAGKETQYF
TGTGCCAGCAGCCTAGAAGCGGGGAAAGAGACCCAGTACTTC
>NA|TRBJ2-7|15|TRBD1|TRBV5-1
CASSLESRGLYEQYF
TGCGCCAGCAGCTTGGAGTCCAGGGGGCTCTACGAGCAGTACTTC
>NA|TRBJ1-1|14|NA|TRBV18
CASSPSPENTEAFF
TGTGCCAGCTCACCATCTCCAGAGAACACTGAAGCTTTCTTT
>NA|TRBJ1-2|14|NA|TRBV28
CASSLFRQGDGYTF
TGTGCCAGCAGTTTATTTAGGCAGGGAGATGGCTACACCTTC
>NA|TRBJ2-7|13|TRBD1|TRBV19
CASSDRGRYEQYF
TGTGCCAGTAGTGACAGGGGAAGGTACGAGCAGTACTTC
>NA|TRBJ1-2|12|TRBD1|TRBV29-1
CSVYRGSRGYTF
TGCAGCGTTTACAGGGGAAGTCGTGGCTACACCTTC
>NA|TRBJ2-5|12|NA|TRBV6-6
CASSNLQETQYF
TGTGCCAGCAGTAACTTGCAAGAGACCCAGTACTTC
>NA|TRBJ2-1|18|NA|TRBV11-2
CASSPRGQSWNSYNEQFF
TGTGCCAGCAGCCCGAGGGGCCAGAGCTGGAATTCCTACAATGAGCAGTTCTTC
>NA|TRBJ1-1|14|NA|TRBV19
CASSMSGGNTEAFF
TGTGCCAGTAGTATGTCAGGCGGGAACACTGAAGCTTTCTTT
>NA|TRBJ1-1|17|NA|TRBV13
CASSLEAGRGVNTEAFF
TGTGCCAGCAGCTTAGAGGCAGGGAGGGGGGTCAACACTGAAGCTTTCTTT
>NA|TRBJ2-5|15|TRBD2|TRBV28
CASSLLAGEGETQYF
TGTGCCAGCAGTTTACTAGCGGGAGAAGGAGAGACCCAGTACTTC
>NA|TRBJ2-5|14|NA|TRBV10-3
CAISEGQSQETQYF
TGTGCCATCAGTGAGGGACAGAGCCAAGAGACCCAGTACTTC
>NA|TRBJ2-2|13|NA|TRBV28
CASNPADTGELFF
TGTGCCAGCAATCCAGCGGACACCGGGGAGCTGTTTTTT
>NA|TRBJ1-1|13|NA|TRBV14
CASSSRGATEAFF
TGTGCCAGCAGCTCCCGAGGAGCGACCGAAGCTTTCTTT
>once|TRBJ2-1|12|NA|TRBV6-5
CASTKTLGEQFF
TGTGCCAGCACCAAGACACTGGGTGAGCAGTTCTTC
>NA|TRBJ2-3|13|NA|TRBV10-3
CAIRTEGGDTQYF
TGTGCCATCAGGACGGAAGGGGGGGATACGCAGTATTTT
>NA|TRBJ1-2|13|NA|TRBV4-2
CASSQHDRAYYTF
TGTGCCAGCAGCCAACACGACCGGGCATACTACACCTTC
>NA|TRBJ2-7|13|NA|TRBV6-6
CAPGDHHSYEQYF
TGTGCCCCCGGGGATCACCACTCCTACGAGCAGTACTTC
>NA|TRBJ1-2|14|NA|TRBV14
CASSHRDGSYGYTF
TGTGCCAGCAGTCACAGGGATGGTAGCTATGGCTACACCTTC
>NA|TRBJ2-5|11|NA|TRBV15
CATSRDMNFYF
TGTGCCACCAGCAGAGATATGAATTTTTACTTC
>few|TRBJ2-1|16|NA|TRBV7-3
CASSLTAWGSGNEQFF
TGTGCCAGCAGCTTAACCGCCTGGGGGTCCGGTAATGAGCAGTTCTTC
>NA|TRBJ2-1|15|NA|TRBV11-2
CASSLTGSSYNEQFF
TGTGCCAGCAGCTTAACAGGGAGCTCCTACAATGAGCAGTTCTTC
>NA|TRBJ2-1|15|TRBD1|TRBV11-1
CASSPGDREVDEQFF
TGTGCCAGCAGTCCGGGGGACAGGGAGGTTGATGAGCAGTTCTTC